The 29 T cell receptor beta chains reported below all come from one sample, sequenced in a study of blood T cell repertoires in COVID-19. Sequencing used immunoSEQ multiplex PCR; TCRdb keeps in-frame clones, though not all of them. The sample has under 400,000 clones, around 90% seen once. What was sequenced was peripheral blood. The receptors were sampled from a young woman with COVID-19, enrolled during active disease.

The J gene is TRBJ1-1, the V gene TRBV5-1, with D uncertain. CDR3 length: 14 amino acids. Germline values: CDR1 SGHRS, CDR2 YFSETQ. Trimming shortened V by 2 bases and J by 3 bases, and 11 bases separated the two germline ends. Here the CDR3 reads CASSLNPGDTEAFF. CDR3 nucleotide sequence: TGCGCCAGCAGCTTAAATCCGGGTGACACTGAAGCTTTCTTT.

Only one count was recorded for this clone. The chain has TRBV30 and TRBJ1-6, with a weak D call TRBD1 (6 bases). The V gene's germline CDR1 is GTSNPN and CDR2 SVGIG (reference sequence). The CDR3 has 15 residues. V lost 0 bases, J lost 7 bases, and 13 bases lay in between. The CDR3 nucleotides read TGTGCCTGGAGTGTAGGGGGGGGAGTCAATTCACCCCTCCACTTT. It is translated as CAWSVGGGVNSPLHF.

The V call is TRBV5-1, the J call TRBJ2-7; 12 bases agree with TRBD2. CDR1 and CDR2 (germline): SGHRS, YFSETQ. The CDR3 is 17 residues long. Trimming at V came to 4 bases and at J to 2 bases, leaving 10 bases not matched to a gene. The CDR3, as DNA: TGCGCCAGCAGCCTTCTTAGGACTAGCGGGAAGCCCTACGAGCAGTACTTC. It yields the protein CASSLLRTSGKPYEQYF.

The chain recombines TRBV20-1 with TRBJ2-1; tentatively, D is TRBD2 (5 bases). The CDR3 totals 16 residues. The germline V gene has CDR1 DFQATT and CDR2 SNEGSKA (reference sequence). Trimming pared 3 bases from V and 0 bases from J, leaving 15 bases between. CDR3 in amino acids: CSASNSDQFSYNEQFF. In DNA, the CDR3 is TGCAGTGCTAGTAATAGCGACCAATTCTCCTACAATGAGCAGTTCTTC.

CDR3: CASSPSHSRNEKLFF. CDR3 nucleotide sequence: TGTGCCAGCAGCCCTTCGCACAGCCGTAATGAAAAACTGTTTTTT. V usage is TRBV3-1 (or the pseudogene TRBV3-2) and J usage is TRBJ1-4; D remains unclear. There are 15 residues in the CDR3. Per the germline V gene, CDR1 is LGHDT and CDR2 is YNNKEL (reference sequence). Trimming shortened V by 4 bases and J by 4 bases, and 13 bases separated the two germline ends.

V is TRBV30 and J is TRBJ1-6; possibly TRBD1 for D (5 bases). Germline-derived CDR1 and CDR2 are GTSNPN and SVGIG (reference sequence). The CDR3 sequence is 14 residues long. V was cut by 0 bases and J by 10 bases, with 13 bases left in between. CDR3 residues: CAWSVKRGGSPLHF. The CDR3 nucleotides read TGTGCCTGGAGTGTAAAGAGGGGAGGCTCACCCCTCCACTTT.

The chain couples TRBV7-9 to TRBJ2-5, with D tentatively TRBD1 (7 bases). The CDR3 runs 14 residues. Germline V gene sequence: CDR1 SEHNR, CDR2 FQNEAQ (reference sequence). V lost 8 bases to trimming and J lost 5 bases, with 18 bases between them. The CDR3 here is CASDIQGGQETQYF. As DNA, the CDR3 is TGTGCCAGCGACATTCAGGGGGGACAGGAGACCCAGTACTTC.

The genes are TRBV4-1 and TRBJ2-3, with TRBD2 matching over 10 bases. This CDR3 comprises 16 residues. CDR1 is MGHRA and CDR2 is YSYEKL in the germline V gene. V dropped 0 bases and J dropped 4; count of bases not matched to a gene: 4. The DNA of the CDR3 is TGCGCCAGCAGCCAAGAAGGTAGCGGGAGGCCAGATACGCAGTATTTT. Encoded protein: CASSQEGSGRPDTQYF.

The rearrangement joins TRBV18 to TRBJ1-2; a possible D gene is TRBD1 (6 bases). Germline values: CDR1 KGHSH, CDR2 LQKENI. The CDR3 is 16 residues long. V shed 3 bases and J shed 4 bases, with 18 bases lying between them. The CDR3 loop is CASSPTTGRDSYGYTF. Written as DNA, the CDR3 is TGTGCCAGCTCACCGACTACAGGGAGAGATAGCTATGGCTACACCTTC. The complete variable domain, with remaining parts taken from reference TRBV18 and TRBJ1-2, reads NAGVMQNPRHLVRRRGQEARLRCSPMKGHSHVYWYRQLPEEGLKFMVYLQKENIIDESGMPKERFSAEFPKEGPSILRIQQVVRGDSAAYFCASSPTTGRDSYGYTFGSGTRLTVV.

This clone was seen more than once but under ten times. This chain connects TRBV2 to TRBJ1-2; D uncertain. CDR1 and CDR2 from the germline V gene are SNHLY and FYNNEI. Trimming took 5 bases from V and 6 from J, leaving 10 bases between them. This CDR3 has 12 amino acids. In nucleotides, the CDR3 is TGTGCCAGCAGTACGAACAGAAATGGCTACACCTTC. This sequence encodes CASSTNRNGYTF.

The genes are TRBV7-9 and TRBJ2-1, with D uncertain. The CDR3 totals 13 residues. CDR1 and CDR2 (germline): SEHNR, FQNEAQ (reference sequence). V gave up 0 bases and J gave up 3 bases, with 3 bases separating them. The CDR3: CASSLARYNEQFF. In DNA, the CDR3 is TGTGCCAGCAGCTTAGCGCGCTACAATGAGCAGTTCTTC.

This clone was recorded only once. The V and J genes are TRBV27 and TRBJ2-3; maybe TRBD1 (6 bases). CDR1 and CDR2 (germline): MNHEY, SMNVEV (reference sequence). V lost 5 bases to trimming and J lost 2 bases, with 20 bases between them. The CDR3 is made up of 17 amino acids. The CDR3 sequence: CASSIGPRQAHTDTQYF. The DNA of the CDR3 is TGTGCCAGCAGTATCGGGCCTAGACAGGCGCACACAGATACGCAGTATTTT.

This clone was recorded once. The chain recombines TRBV7-9 with TRBJ2-7, with 9 nucleotides matching TRBD2. Trimming removed 5 bases from V and 2 bases from J; junction bases left unmatched: 4. Germline CDR1 is SEHNR and CDR2 is FQNEAQ (reference sequence). The CDR3 consists of 14 residues. The CDR3 reads CASSRTSVTYEQYF. The CDR3 nucleotides are TGTGCCAGCAGCAGGACTAGCGTGACCTACGAGCAGTACTTC.

This sequence joins TRBV10-1 and TRBJ2-2, with 7 bases that match TRBD1. The CDR3 extends over 17 amino acids. Losses at the gene ends were 4 bases for V and 8 bases for J; bases not matched to a gene: 16. Germline CDR1 and CDR2: WNHNN and SYGVQD (reference sequence). For the CDR3, the DNA is TGCGCCAGCAGTGGACGTTCTACCGGGACAGTCAATGGGGAGCTGTTTTTT. It translates to CASSGRSTGTVNGELFF.

V and J are TRBV5-3 and TRBJ2-5, with 9 bases fitting TRBD1. TRBV5-3 is annotated as an ORF whose role is uncertain. The CDR3 runs 15 residues. J gave up 4 bases and V 4 bases, and 8 bases lay outside the gene matches. CDR3 bases: TGTGCCAGAAGCGCCGGGACAGGGAGGGGAGAGACCCAGTACTTC. It encodes CARSAGTGRGETQYF.

V is TRBV6-5 and J is TRBJ1-5; D unresolved. Deletions cut 4 bases from V and 6 bases from J, with 7 bases between. In germline, CDR1 is MNHEY, CDR2 SVGAGI. This CDR3 contains 12 residues. The CDR3 loop reads CASSSSIQPQHF. In nucleotides, the CDR3 is TGTGCCAGCAGTTCCAGTATTCAGCCCCAGCATTTT.

There are a few counts of this clone. The chain has TRBV27 and TRBJ1-4; weak D call: TRBD1 (5 bases). The V end lost 1 base, the J end lost 8 bases, and 23 bases lay between the germline ends. The CDR3 loop spans 18 amino acids. Looked up from germline, CDR1 is MNHEY and CDR2 is SMNVEV (reference sequence). CDR3 sequence reads: CASSLFPPQVHMGEKLFF. Written as DNA, the CDR3 is TGTGCCAGCAGTTTATTCCCGCCACAGGTCCACATGGGGGAAAAACTGTTTTTT.

The V call is TRBV28, the J call TRBJ2-7; tentatively, D is TRBD1 (5 bases). V was cut by 6 bases and J by 0 bases, with 18 bases left in between. The germline V gene encodes CDR1 MDHEN and CDR2 SYDVKM. The CDR3 spans 16 residues. In DNA, the CDR3 is TGTGCCAGCAGCCCTCGGCGGCTAACAGGCTCCTACGAGCAGTACTTC. As protein: CASSPRRLTGSYEQYF.

The chain has TRBV18 and TRBJ2-1; maybe TRBD2 (5 bases). Germline V gene sequence: CDR1 KGHSH, CDR2 LQKENI. The CDR3 loop spans 16 amino acids. V gave up 6 bases and J gave up 5 bases, with 20 bases separating them. The CDR3, as DNA: TGTGCCAGCTCCCAATTCACGGGGTCTAGGGACAATGAGCAGTTCTTC. It translates to CASSQFTGSRDNEQFF.

Remarks on this clone: Relative to the germline gene, one junction end is altered; a read error may explain this. V usage is TRBV11-3 and J usage is TRBJ2-5, with 9 nucleotides matching TRBD2. This CDR3 is 16 amino acids long. The germline V gene encodes CDR1 SGHNT and CDR2 YENEEA. The CDR3 is CAGSLGSGRGGETQYF. In nucleotides, the CDR3 is TGTGCCGGCAGCTTAGGTAGCGGGAGAGGTGGAGAGACCCAGTACTTC.

This clone was found once. The gene calls are TRBV30 and TRBJ1-4, with 8 bases that match TRBD1. V trimming: 2 bases; J trimming: 0 bases; junction bases outside the gene matches: 8. Per germline, CDR1 GTSNPN and CDR2 SVGIG (reference sequence). CDR3 size: 17 residues. The CDR3 region has the DNA TGTGCCTGGAGTCCTGACAGGGGAGACCCAACTAATGAAAAACTGTTTTTT. Its protein product is CAWSPDRGDPTNEKLFF. Together with reference TRBV30 and TRBJ1-4, the CDR3 gives the full variable domain: SQTIHQWPATLVQPVGSPLSLECTVEGTSNPNLYWYRQAAGRGLQLLFYSVGIGQISSEVPQNLSASRPQDRQFILSSKKLLLSDSGFYLCAWSPDRGDPTNEKLFFGSGTQLSVL.

V usage is TRBV6-1 and J usage is TRBJ1-5, with 9 bases identical to TRBD1. The CDR3 sequence is 14 residues long. V was pared by 3 bases and J by 7 bases, with 4 bases of the junction left unmatched. Germline values: CDR1 MNHNS, CDR2 SASEGT. The CDR3 nucleotides read TGTGCCAGCAGTGATGACAGGGGGTACCAGCCCCAGCATTTT. Amino acid sequence: CASSDDRGYQPQHF.

The V call is TRBV9, the J call TRBJ2-7; tentative D call: TRBD1 (6 bases). Germline V gives CDR1 SGDLS, CDR2 YYNGEE. The CDR3 length is 16 residues. The ends were cut back, 3 bases at V and 0 bases at J, with 16 bases in the middle. CDR3 in amino acids: CASSATGTPASYEQYF. In DNA, the CDR3 is TGTGCCAGCAGCGCCACCGGGACACCAGCCTCCTACGAGCAGTACTTC.

Only a few counts were recorded for this clone. The chain uses TRBV10-2 and TRBJ2-1, with 12 bases aligning to TRBD2. J lost 6 bases, V lost 6 bases, and 15 bases had no gene match. CDR1 is WSHSY and CDR2 is SAAADI in the germline V gene. The CDR3 contains 18 residues. The chain's CDR3 is CASSPSGLAGGRVNEQFF. Written as DNA, the CDR3 is TGCGCCAGCAGCCCTTCAGGGCTAGCGGGAGGGAGGGTCAATGAGCAGTTCTTC.

This clone was counted between two and nine times. The rearrangement links TRBV7-2 to TRBJ2-1; TRBD2 is a possible D gene (6 bases). Germline V gives CDR1 SGHTA, CDR2 FQGNSA. Deletions cut 1 base from V and 3 bases from J, with 10 bases between. This CDR3 is built from 15 residues. The CDR3 DNA sequence: TGTGCCAGCAGCTTAGGAGCGGGCAACTACAATGAGCAGTTCTTC. Translated: CASSLGAGNYNEQFF. The whole variable domain, remainder taken from reference TRBV7-2 and TRBJ2-1, is GAGVSQSPSNKVTEKGKDVELRCDPISGHTALYWYRQSLGQGLEFLIYFQGNSAPDKSGLPSDRFSAERTGGSVSTLTIQRTQQEDSAVYLCASSLGAGNYNEQFFGPGTRLTVL.

This chain joins TRBV30 and TRBJ2-6; D is perhaps TRBD1 (6 bases). There are 18 residues in the CDR3. With 0 bases removed from V and 1 base from J, the gap between germline ends came to 16 bases. The germline gives CDR1 GTSNPN, CDR2 SVGIG (reference sequence). The CDR3 is CAWSVNRVIGSGANVLTF. The CDR3 DNA reads as TGTGCCTGGAGTGTAAACAGGGTGATTGGGTCTGGGGCCAACGTCCTGACTTTC.

V usage is TRBV28 and J usage is TRBJ2-1; 14 bases fit TRBD2. Germline lookup yields CDR1 MDHEN and CDR2 SYDVKM. Trimming at V came to 2 bases and at J to 3 bases, leaving 9 bases not matched to a gene. The CDR3 totals 19 residues. The CDR3 region has the DNA TGTGCCAGCAGTTTACGAGGACTAGCGGGAGGCCGTGACTACAATGAGCAGTTCTTC. It translates to CASSLRGLAGGRDYNEQFF.

The chain couples TRBV28 to TRBJ2-7; 8 bases are shared with TRBD1. V was clipped by 7 bases and J by 4 bases; unmatched bases: 6. The CDR3 has 13 amino acids. Germline values: CDR1 MDHEN, CDR2 SYDVKM. The CDR3 DNA reads as TGTGCCAGCACCAAGGACAGGGTATACGAGCAGTACTTC. Translating gives CASTKDRVYEQYF.

V and J are TRBV19 and TRBJ2-4; a possible D gene is TRBD1 (6 bases). The V gene's germline CDR1 is LNHDA and CDR2 SQIVND (reference sequence). There are 15 residues in the CDR3. Trimming pared 7 bases from V and 0 bases from J, leaving 13 bases between. The CDR3 loop is CASTPGHLAKNIQYF. Written as DNA, the CDR3 is TGTGCCAGTACCCCGGGACACCTAGCCAAAAACATTCAGTACTTC. The complete variable domain, with remaining parts taken from reference TRBV19 and TRBJ2-4, reads DGGITQSPKYLFRKEGQNVTLSCEQNLNHDAMYWYRQDPGQGLRLIYYSQIVNDFQKGDIAEGYSVSREKKESFPLTVTSAQKNPTAFYLCASTPGHLAKNIQYFGAGTRLSVL.